The 5 T cell receptor beta chains below come from one sample, sequenced in a study of blood T cells in healthy people across ages. The second PCR ran 7 to 11 cycles with a sample-barcoded 5' primer and J-beta primers. A single record per CDR3 protein comes from TCRdb applying MiXCR to the 5' RACE reads. The sample consists of around 1,000,000 distinct CDR3 sequences, approximately 26% of them appearing once. This sample was also put to use in a study of T cells of mothers and their children.

Specimen: blood. Receptors originate from a girl aged 2-15 years in good health.

This clonotype has more than one count but fewer than ten. The CDR3 bases are TGCGCCAGCAGTGATCGACAGGGTACGGGGTATGGCTACACCTTC. This codes for CASSDRQGTGYGYTF. This chain links TRBV10-2 with TRBJ1-2; TRBD1 agrees at 7 bases. The CDR3 has 15 residues. V lost 3 bases, J lost 5 bases, and 9 bases stayed unmatched. Germline CDR1 reads WSHSY; CDR2 reads SAAADI.

The chain has TRBV7-3 and TRBJ2-5; weak D call: TRBD2 (6 bases). Germline CDR1 reads SGHTA; CDR2 reads FQGTGA. The germline V and J ends were trimmed by 4 bases and 5 bases, with 11 bases remaining between them. CDR3 length: 13 amino acids. This chain's CDR3 is CASSSGTGETQYF. CDR3 sequence (DNA): TGTGCCAGCAGCTCCGGGACTGGGGAGACCCAGTACTTC. Full variable domain (remainder filled in from reference TRBV7-3 and TRBJ2-5): GAGVSQTPSNKVTEKGKYVELRCDPISGHTALYWYRQSLGQGPEFLIYFQGTGAADDSGLPNDRFFAVRPEGSVSTLKIQRTERGDSAVYLCASSSGTGETQYFGPGTRLLVL.

This clonotype was counted a few times. The chain has TRBV29-1 and TRBJ1-2; D is ambiguous. Germline V gene sequence: CDR1 SQVTM, CDR2 ANQGSEA. Trimming stripped 5 bases from V and 3 bases from J, with 19 bases between. The CDR3 contains 15 residues. The CDR3 spells CSVLVATQGYYGYTF. CDR3 coding DNA: TGCAGCGTTCTTGTTGCCACCCAAGGTTACTATGGCTACACCTTC. The full variable domain, in which reference TRBV29-1 and TRBJ1-2 provide the parts outside the CDR3, is SAVISQKPSRDICQRGTSLTIQCQVDSQVTMMFWYRQQPGQSLTLIATANQGSEATYESGFVIDKFPISRPNLTFSTLTVSNMSPEDSSIYLCSVLVATQGYYGYTFGSGTRLTVV.

The chain links TRBV29-1 to TRBJ2-2; D unclear. This CDR3 contains 13 residues. V was cut by 7 bases and J by 0 bases, with 9 bases left in between. Per germline, CDR1 SQVTM and CDR2 ANQGSEA. CDR3 residues: CSGQDSNTGELFF. The CDR3 DNA sequence: TGCAGCGGACAAGACTCGAACACCGGGGAGCTGTTTTTT.

The chain uses TRBV28 and TRBJ1-2, with TRBD1 matching 7 bases. V lost 7 bases, J lost 5 bases, and 10 bases stayed unmatched. The CDR3 runs 14 residues. The germline V gene encodes CDR1 MDHEN and CDR2 SYDVKM. The DNA of the CDR3 is TGTGCCAGCACGTTACAGGGGCCGCGGTATGGCTACACCTTC. It specifies CASTLQGPRYGYTF.